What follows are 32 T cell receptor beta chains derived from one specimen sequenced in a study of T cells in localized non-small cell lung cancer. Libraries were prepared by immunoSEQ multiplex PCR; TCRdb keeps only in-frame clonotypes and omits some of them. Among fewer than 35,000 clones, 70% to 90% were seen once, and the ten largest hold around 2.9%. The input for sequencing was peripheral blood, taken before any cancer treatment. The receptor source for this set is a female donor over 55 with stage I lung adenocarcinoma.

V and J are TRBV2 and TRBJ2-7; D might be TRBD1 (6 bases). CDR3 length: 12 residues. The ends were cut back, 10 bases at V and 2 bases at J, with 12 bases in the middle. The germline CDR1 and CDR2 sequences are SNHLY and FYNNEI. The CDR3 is CAMGTLTYEQYF. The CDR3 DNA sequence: TGTGCCATGGGGACATTGACCTACGAGCAGTACTTC.

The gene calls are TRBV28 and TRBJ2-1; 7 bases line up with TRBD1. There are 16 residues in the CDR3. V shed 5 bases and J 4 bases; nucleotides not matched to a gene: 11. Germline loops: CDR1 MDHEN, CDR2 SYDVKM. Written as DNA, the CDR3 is TGTGCCAGCAGTCGGCTCCGGGACAGAACTTACAATGAGCAGTTCTTC. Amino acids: CASSRLRDRTYNEQFF.

Here the CDR3 DNA reads TGTGCCAGCATCACAAAGGGGGTGGGGACCTACGAGCAGTACTTC. This gives the protein CASITKGVGTYEQYF. The chain joins TRBV28 to TRBJ2-7; D perhaps matches TRBD1 (6 bases). Trimming cost V 7 bases and J 2 bases, with 18 bases left between them. Looked up from germline, CDR1 is MDHEN and CDR2 is SYDVKM. The CDR3 extends over 15 amino acids. The full variable domain, with the rest looked up from reference TRBV28 and TRBJ2-7, is DVKVTQSSRYLVKRTGEKVFLECVQDMDHENMFWYRQDPGLGLRLIYFSYDVKMKEKGDIPEGYSVSREKKERFSLILESASTNQTSMYLCASITKGVGTYEQYFGPGTRLTVT.

Here the CDR3 reads CASSPLGRTDYTEAFF. The CDR3 nucleotides are TGTGCCAGCAGCCCCCTAGGCCGAACAGACTACACTGAAGCTTTCTTT. The rearrangement uses TRBV9 and TRBJ1-1; D remains ambiguous. Trimming left V 4 bases short and J 3 bases short, with 19 bases between. This CDR3 comprises 16 residues. CDR1 and CDR2 (germline): SGDLS, YYNGEE. The variable domain in full, with the rest retrieved from reference TRBV9 and TRBJ1-1, is DSGVTQTPKHLITATGQRVTLRCSPRSGDLSVYWYQQSLDQGLQFLIQYYNGEERAKGNILERFSAQQFPDLHSELNLSSLELGDSALYFCASSPLGRTDYTEAFFGQGTRLTVV.

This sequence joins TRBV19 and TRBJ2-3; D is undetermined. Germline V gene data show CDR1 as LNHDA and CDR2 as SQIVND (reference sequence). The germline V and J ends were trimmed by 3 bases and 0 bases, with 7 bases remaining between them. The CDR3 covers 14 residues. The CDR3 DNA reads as TGTGCCAGTAGTATTCGATCTAGCACAGATACGCAGTATTTT. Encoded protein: CASSIRSSTDTQYF.

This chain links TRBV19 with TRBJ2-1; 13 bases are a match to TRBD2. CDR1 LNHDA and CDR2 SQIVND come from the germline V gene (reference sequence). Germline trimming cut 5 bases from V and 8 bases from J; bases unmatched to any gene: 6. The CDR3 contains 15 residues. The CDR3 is CASSARTSGSDEQFF. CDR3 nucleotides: TGTGCCAGTAGTGCCCGGACTAGCGGGAGTGATGAGCAGTTCTTC.

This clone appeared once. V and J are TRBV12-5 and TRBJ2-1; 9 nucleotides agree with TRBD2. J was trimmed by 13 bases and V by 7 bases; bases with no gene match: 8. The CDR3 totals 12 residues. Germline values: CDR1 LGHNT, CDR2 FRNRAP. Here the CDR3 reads CASAVAGVGQFF. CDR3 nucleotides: TGTGCTAGTGCCGTAGCGGGAGTAGGACAGTTCTTC.

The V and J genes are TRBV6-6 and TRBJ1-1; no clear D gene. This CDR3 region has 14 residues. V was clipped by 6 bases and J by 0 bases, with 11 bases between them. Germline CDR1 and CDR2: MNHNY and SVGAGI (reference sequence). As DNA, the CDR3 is TGTGCCAGCAGGCTCACGAGCTTGAACACTGAAGCTTTCTTT. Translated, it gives CASRLTSLNTEAFF.

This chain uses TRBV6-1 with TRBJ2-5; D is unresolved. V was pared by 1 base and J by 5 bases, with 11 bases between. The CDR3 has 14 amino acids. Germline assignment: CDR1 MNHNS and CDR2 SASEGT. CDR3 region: CASSEGAIRETQYF. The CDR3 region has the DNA TGTGCCAGCAGTGAAGGGGCTATCCGGGAGACCCAGTACTTC.

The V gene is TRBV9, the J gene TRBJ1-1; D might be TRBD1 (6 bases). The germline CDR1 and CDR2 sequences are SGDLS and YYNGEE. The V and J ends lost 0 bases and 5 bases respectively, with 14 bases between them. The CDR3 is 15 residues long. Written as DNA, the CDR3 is TGTGCCAGCAGCGTAGTTCAGGGGTCGCAAACTGAAGCTTTCTTT. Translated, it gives CASSVVQGSQTEAFF.

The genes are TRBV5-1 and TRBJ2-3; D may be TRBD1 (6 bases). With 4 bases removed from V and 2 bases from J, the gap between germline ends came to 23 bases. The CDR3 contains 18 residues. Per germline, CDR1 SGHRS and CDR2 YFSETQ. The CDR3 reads CASSRTPNRGGNTDTQYF. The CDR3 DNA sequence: TGCGCCAGCAGCAGAACCCCTAACAGAGGGGGAAACACAGATACGCAGTATTTT.

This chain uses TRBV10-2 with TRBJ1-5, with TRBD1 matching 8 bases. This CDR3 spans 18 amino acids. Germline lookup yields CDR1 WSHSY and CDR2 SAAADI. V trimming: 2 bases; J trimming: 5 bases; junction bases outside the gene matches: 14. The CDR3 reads CASSEPRVGQGKDQPQHF. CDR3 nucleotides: TGCGCCAGCAGTGAGCCGAGAGTCGGACAGGGAAAAGATCAGCCCCAGCATTTT.

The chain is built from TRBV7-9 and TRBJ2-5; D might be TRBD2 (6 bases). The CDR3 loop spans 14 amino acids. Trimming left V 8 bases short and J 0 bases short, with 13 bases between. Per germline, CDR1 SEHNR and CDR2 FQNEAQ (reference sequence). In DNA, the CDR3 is TGTGCCAGCGGCGTAGCGGCGTACCAAGAGACCCAGTACTTC. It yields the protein CASGVAAYQETQYF.

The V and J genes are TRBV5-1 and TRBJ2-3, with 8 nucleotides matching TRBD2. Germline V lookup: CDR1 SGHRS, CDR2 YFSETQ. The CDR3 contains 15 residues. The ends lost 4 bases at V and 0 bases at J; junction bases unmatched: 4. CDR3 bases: TGCGCCAGCAGCACTAGCGGCTCTAGCACAGATACGCAGTATTTT. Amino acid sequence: CASSTSGSSTDTQYF. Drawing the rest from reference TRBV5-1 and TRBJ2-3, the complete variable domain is KAGVTQTPRYLIKTRGQQVTLSCSPISGHRSVSWYQQTPGQGLQFLFEYFSETQRNKGNFPGRFSGRQFSNSRSEMNVSTLELGDSALYLCASSTSGSSTDTQYFGPGTRLTVL.

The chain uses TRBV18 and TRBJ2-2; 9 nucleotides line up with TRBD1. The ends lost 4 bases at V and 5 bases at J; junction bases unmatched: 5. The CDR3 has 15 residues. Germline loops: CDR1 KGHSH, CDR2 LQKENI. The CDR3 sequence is CASSLGDRETGELFF. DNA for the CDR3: TGTGCCAGCTCACTCGGGGACAGGGAAACCGGGGAGCTGTTTTTT.

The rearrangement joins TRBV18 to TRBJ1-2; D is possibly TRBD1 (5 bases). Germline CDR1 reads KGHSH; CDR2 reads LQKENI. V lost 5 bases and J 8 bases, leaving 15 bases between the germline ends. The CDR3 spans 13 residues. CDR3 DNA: TGTGCCAGCTCATACGACGGGACGCAGGGCTACACCTTC. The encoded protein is CASSYDGTQGYTF.

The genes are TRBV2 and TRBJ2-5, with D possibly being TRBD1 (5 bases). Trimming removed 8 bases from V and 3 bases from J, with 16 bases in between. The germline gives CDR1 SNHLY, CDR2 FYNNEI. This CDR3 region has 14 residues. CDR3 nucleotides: TGTGCCAGCCAAAAACTGACAGCCGAAGAGACCCAGTACTTC. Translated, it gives CASQKLTAEETQYF. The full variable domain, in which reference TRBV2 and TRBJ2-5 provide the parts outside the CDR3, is EPEVTQTPSHQVTQMGQEVILRCVPISNHLYFYWYRQILGQKVEFLVSFYNNEISEKSEIFDDQFSVERPDGSNFTLKIRSTKLEDSAMYFCASQKLTAEETQYFGPGTRLLVL.

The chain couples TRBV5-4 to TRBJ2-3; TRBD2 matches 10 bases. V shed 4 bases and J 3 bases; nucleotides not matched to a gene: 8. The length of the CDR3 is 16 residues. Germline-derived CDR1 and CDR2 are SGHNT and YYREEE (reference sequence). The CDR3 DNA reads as TGTGCCAGCAGCCCCCAGGCTAGCGGGAGAACAGATACGCAGTATTTT. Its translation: CASSPQASGRTDTQYF.

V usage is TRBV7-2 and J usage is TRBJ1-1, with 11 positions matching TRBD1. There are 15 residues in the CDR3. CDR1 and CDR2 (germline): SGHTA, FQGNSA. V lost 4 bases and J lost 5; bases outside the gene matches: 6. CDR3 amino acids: CASSYTGTGGTEAFF. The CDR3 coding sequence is TGTGCCAGCAGCTACACCGGGACAGGGGGGACTGAAGCTTTCTTT.

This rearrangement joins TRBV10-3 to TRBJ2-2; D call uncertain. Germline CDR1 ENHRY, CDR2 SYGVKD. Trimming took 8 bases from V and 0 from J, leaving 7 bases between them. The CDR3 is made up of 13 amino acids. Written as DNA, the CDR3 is TGTGCCATCGGCGGTCCGAACACCGGGGAGCTGTTTTTT. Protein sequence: CAIGGPNTGELFF.

This chain's CDR3 is CASSLLLADKQFF. The CDR3 DNA reads TGTGCCAGCAGCCTACTACTAGCCGACAAGCAGTTCTTC. The rearrangement uses TRBV7-3 and TRBJ2-1; D possibly corresponds to TRBD2 (6 bases). The germline gives CDR1 SGHTA, CDR2 FQGTGA. V lost 5 bases, J lost 11 bases, and 16 bases lay in between. There are 13 residues in the CDR3.

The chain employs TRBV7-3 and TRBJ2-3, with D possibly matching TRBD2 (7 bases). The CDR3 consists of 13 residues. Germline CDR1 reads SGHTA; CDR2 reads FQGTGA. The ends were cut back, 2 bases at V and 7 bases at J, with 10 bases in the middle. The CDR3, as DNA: TGTGCCAGCAGCTTAGCGGGGGCAAATACGCAGTATTTT. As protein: CASSLAGANTQYF.

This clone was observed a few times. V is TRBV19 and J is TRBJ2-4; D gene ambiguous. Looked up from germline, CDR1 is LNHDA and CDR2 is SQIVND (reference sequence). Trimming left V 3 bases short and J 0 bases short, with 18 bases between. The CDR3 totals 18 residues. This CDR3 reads CASSISSLGRRAKNIQYF. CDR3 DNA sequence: TGTGCCAGTAGTATTTCCTCTCTGGGAAGAAGAGCCAAAAACATTCAGTACTTC. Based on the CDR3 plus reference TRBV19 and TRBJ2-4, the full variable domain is DGGITQSPKYLFRKEGQNVTLSCEQNLNHDAMYWYRQDPGQGLRLIYYSQIVNDFQKGDIAEGYSVSREKKESFPLTVTSAQKNPTAFYLCASSISSLGRRAKNIQYFGAGTRLSVL.

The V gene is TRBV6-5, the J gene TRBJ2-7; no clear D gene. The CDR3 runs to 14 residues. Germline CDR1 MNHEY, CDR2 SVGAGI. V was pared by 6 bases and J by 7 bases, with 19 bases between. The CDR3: CASSPPGRAGEQYF. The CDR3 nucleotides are TGTGCCAGCAGCCCCCCTGGACGGGCCGGGGAGCAGTACTTC.

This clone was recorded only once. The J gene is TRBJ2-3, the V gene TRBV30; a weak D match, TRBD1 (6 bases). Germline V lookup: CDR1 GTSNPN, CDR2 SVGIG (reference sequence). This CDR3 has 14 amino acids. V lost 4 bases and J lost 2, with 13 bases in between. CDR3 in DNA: TGTGCCTGGACTTCTGAGGGGGTCACAGATACGCAGTATTTT. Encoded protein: CAWTSEGVTDTQYF.

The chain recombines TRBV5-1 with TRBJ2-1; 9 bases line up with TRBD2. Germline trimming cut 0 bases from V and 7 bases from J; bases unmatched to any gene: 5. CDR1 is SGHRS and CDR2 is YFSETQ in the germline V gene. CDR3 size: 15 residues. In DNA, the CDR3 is TGCGCCAGCAGCTTGGTTAGCGGGAGCGGGAATGAGCAGTTCTTC. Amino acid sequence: CASSLVSGSGNEQFF.

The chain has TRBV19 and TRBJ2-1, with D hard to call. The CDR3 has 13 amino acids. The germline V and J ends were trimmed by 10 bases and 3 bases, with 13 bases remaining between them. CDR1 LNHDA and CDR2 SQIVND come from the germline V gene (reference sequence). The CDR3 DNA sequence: TGTGCCACCCATGGTAGCTTCTACAATGAGCAGTTCTTC. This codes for CATHGSFYNEQFF.

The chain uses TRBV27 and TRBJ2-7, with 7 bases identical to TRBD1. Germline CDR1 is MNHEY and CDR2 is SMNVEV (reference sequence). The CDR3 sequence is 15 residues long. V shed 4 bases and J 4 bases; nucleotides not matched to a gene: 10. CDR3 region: CASSYAGTESYEQYF. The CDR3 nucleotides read TGTGCCAGCAGTTACGCCGGGACAGAGAGTTACGAGCAGTACTTC.

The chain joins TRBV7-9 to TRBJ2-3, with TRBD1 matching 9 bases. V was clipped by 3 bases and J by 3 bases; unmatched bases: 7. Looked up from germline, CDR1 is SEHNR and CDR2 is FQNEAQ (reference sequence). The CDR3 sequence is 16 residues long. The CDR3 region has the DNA TGTGCCAGCAGCTTGTGGGGACAGGGAAAGACAGATACGCAGTATTTT. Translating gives CASSLWGQGKTDTQYF.

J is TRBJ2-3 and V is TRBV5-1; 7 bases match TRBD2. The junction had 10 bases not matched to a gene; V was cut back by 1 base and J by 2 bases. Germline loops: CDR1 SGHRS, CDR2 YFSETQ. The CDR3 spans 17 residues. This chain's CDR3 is CASSLMASGASTDTQYF. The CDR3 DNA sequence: TGCGCCAGCAGCTTGATGGCTAGCGGCGCCTCCACAGATACGCAGTATTTT. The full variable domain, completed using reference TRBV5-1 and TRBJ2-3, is KAGVTQTPRYLIKTRGQQVTLSCSPISGHRSVSWYQQTPGQGLQFLFEYFSETQRNKGNFPGRFSGRQFSNSRSEMNVSTLELGDSALYLCASSLMASGASTDTQYFGPGTRLTVL.

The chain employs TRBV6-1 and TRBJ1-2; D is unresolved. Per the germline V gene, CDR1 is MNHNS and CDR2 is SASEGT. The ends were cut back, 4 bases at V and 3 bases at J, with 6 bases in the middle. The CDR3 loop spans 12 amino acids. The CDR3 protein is CASSVADYGYTF. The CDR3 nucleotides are TGTGCCAGCAGTGTTGCAGACTATGGCTACACCTTC.

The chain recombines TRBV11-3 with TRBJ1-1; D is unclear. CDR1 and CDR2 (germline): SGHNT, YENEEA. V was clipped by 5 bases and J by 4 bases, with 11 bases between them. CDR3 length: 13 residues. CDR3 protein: CASSLYSTTEAFF. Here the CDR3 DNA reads TGTGCCAGCAGCCTCTATTCGACCACTGAAGCTTTCTTT.